A selection of T cell receptor beta chains follows, all from one sample in a study of PD-1 blockade in classical Hodgkin lymphoma. Assay used: immunoSEQ multiplex PCR; TCRdb lists only in-frame clones, some missing. The sample includes about 10,000 clones, 70% to 85% seen only once; the top ten take roughly 10%. Sequencing used peripheral blood mononuclear cells (PBMCs), obtained at baseline. These receptors came from a human donor with classical Hodgkin lymphoma. CDR3s include the opening cysteine and the closing phenylalanine or tryptophan. The D gene is left open where the match is weak. Size values are once, few and many counts, or a class for expanded clones, and some rows have none.

v_call	clone_size	j_call	d_call	cdr3_aa	cdr3_nt
TRBV28	.	TRBJ1-3	.	CASSSPQGVGSGNAIYF	TGTGCCAGCAGTTCCCCACAGGGAGTGGGCTCTGGAAACGCCATATATTTT
TRBV5-4	.	TRBJ2-5	.	CASSLQGLATQYF	TGTGCCAGCAGCTTACAGGGTTTAGCGACCCAGTACTTC
TRBV5-1	.	TRBJ2-7	TRBD1	CASSLGGTGSSYEQYF	TGCGCCAGCAGCTTGGGGGGGACAGGGTCATCCTACGAGCAGTACTTC
TRBV5-1	.	TRBJ2-7	TRBD2	CASSLVAGSREQYF	TGCGCCAGCAGCTTGGTAGCGGGTAGTAGGGAGCAGTACTTC
TRBV2	.	TRBJ2-5	TRBD2	CASSPGGPGQETQYF	TGTGCCAGCAGTCCGGGGGGGCCGGGCCAAGAGACCCAGTACTTC
TRBV6-5	few	TRBJ1-3	.	CASSYRARSGNTIYF	TGTGCCAGCAGTTACCGGGCTCGCTCTGGAAACACCATATATTTT
TRBV7-9	.	TRBJ1-1	.	CASSPSVTARTFF	TGTGCCAGCAGCCCCTCGGTCACAGCTAGGACTTTCTTT
TRBV5-1	.	TRBJ2-2	TRBD1	CASSRDREDSGELFF	TGCGCCAGCAGCCGGGACAGGGAAGATTCCGGGGAGCTGTTTTTT
TRBV6-1	.	TRBJ1-5	TRBD1	CASTGRTGGNQPQHF	TGTGCCAGCACCGGTCGGACAGGGGGTAATCAGCCCCAGCATTTT
TRBV7-8	.	TRBJ1-4	.	CASSLMTLPNEKLFF	TGTGCCAGCAGCTTAATGACATTACCTAATGAAAAACTGTTTTTT
TRBV7-2	.	TRBJ2-5	TRBD2	CASSPGLAETQYF	TGTGCCAGCAGCCCGGGACTAGCGGAGACCCAGTACTTC
TRBV5-5	.	TRBJ1-5	.	CASSPGPLSNQPQHF	TGTGCCAGCAGCCCGGGACCCCTTAGCAATCAGCCCCAGCATTTT
TRBV12-5	medium-sized	TRBJ2-4	.	CASGFQGSAKNIQYF	TGTGCTAGTGGTTTTCAGGGAAGCGCCAAAAACATTCAGTACTTC
TRBV7-9	.	TRBJ2-7	TRBD1	CASSYRDRFSQYF	TGTGCCAGCAGCTACCGGGACAGGTTTAGTCAGTACTTC
TRBV5-6	.	TRBJ2-1	.	CASSLEGPSSYNEQFF	TGTGCCAGCAGCTTGGAGGGCCCTAGCTCCTACAATGAGCAGTTCTTC
TRBV6-6	.	TRBJ2-1	TRBD2	CASSYMGLDNEQFF	TGTGCCAGCAGTTACATGGGACTAGATAATGAGCAGTTCTTC
TRBV5-8	.	TRBJ2-7	.	CASSFRSSFSAYEQYF	TGTGCCAGCAGCTTTCGTTCTAGCTTTTCCGCCTACGAGCAGTACTTC
TRBV6-6	few	TRBJ2-7	.	CASSYVSGLGYEQYF	TGTGCCAGCAGTTACGTTTCAGGGCTCGGCTACGAGCAGTACTTC
TRBV11-3	.	TRBJ2-5	TRBD2	CASSSDSGVGQETQYF	TGTGCCAGCAGCTCAGATAGCGGGGTGGGGCAAGAGACCCAGTACTTC
TRBV10-3	.	TRBJ2-7	.	CAISGHPYEQYF	TGTGCCATCAGCGGACACCCCTACGAGCAGTACTTC
TRBV6-5	few	TRBJ2-7	.	CASSPHSYEQYF	TGTGCCAGCAGTCCTCATTCCTACGAGCAGTACTTC
TRBV5-6	.	TRBJ2-5	TRBD2	CASCREGEETQYF	TGTGCCAGCTGCCGGGAGGGGGAGGAGACCCAGTACTTC
TRBV7-8	few	TRBJ2-7	TRBD1	CASSKRDRAYEQYF	TGTGCCAGCAGCAAAAGGGACAGGGCCTACGAGCAGTACTTC
TRBV5-1	.	TRBJ2-2	.	CASSVDRYTGELFF	TGCGCCAGCAGCGTTGACCGATACACCGGGGAGCTGTTTTTT
TRBV6-1	few	TRBJ1-1	.	CASSEYGGDTEAFF	TGTGCCAGCAGTGAATATGGGGGGGACACTGAAGCTTTCTTT
TRBV6-5	.	TRBJ2-7	TRBD1	CASRRTGLGEQYF	TGTGCCAGCAGACGGACAGGGCTGGGCGAGCAGTACTTC
TRBV14	.	TRBJ2-1	TRBD1	CASSQEQTGGADSFF	TGTGCCAGCAGCCAAGAACAGACAGGGGGCGCCGATTCTTTCTTC
TRBV19	.	TRBJ2-5	.	CASSPTWPQETQYF	TGTGCCAGTAGCCCCACTTGGCCTCAAGAGACCCAGTACTTC
TRBV28	.	TRBJ2-2	TRBD2	CASSATSGGPGDTGELFF	TGTGCCAGCAGTGCGACTAGCGGGGGCCCAGGCGACACCGGGGAGCTGTTTTTT
TRBV7-8	few	TRBJ2-2	TRBD1	CASSLQDRGIGELFF	TGTGCCAGCAGCTTGCAGGACAGGGGTATCGGGGAGCTGTTTTTT
TRBV7-2	.	TRBJ2-7	TRBD2	CASSLALAGVSYEQYF	TGTGCCAGCAGCTTAGCCCTAGCGGGAGTCTCCTACGAGCAGTACTTC
TRBV30	once	TRBJ2-6	.	CAWRDIPSGANVLTF	TGTGCCTGGAGGGACATACCTTCTGGGGCCAACGTCCTGACTTTC
TRBV6-6	.	TRBJ2-1	.	CASSLTRRSAYNEQFF	TGTGCCAGCAGTTTGACTCGTCGGTCAGCTTACAATGAGCAGTTCTTC
TRBV7-8	.	TRBJ2-5	.	CASSSGNRETQYF	TGTGCCAGCAGCTCCGGGAACCGGGAGACCCAGTACTTC
TRBV2	.	TRBJ1-6	.	CASSEWGRRNSPLHF	TGTGCCAGCAGTGAATGGGGGAGGAGAAATTCACCCCTCCACTTT
TRBV2	.	TRBJ1-2	TRBD1	CASSVGTVEGYTF	TGTGCCAGCAGTGTTGGGACAGTAGAAGGCTACACCTTC
TRBV5-5	.	TRBJ1-5	.	CASSRTGNQPQHF	TGTGCCAGCAGCCGTACTGGCAATCAGCCCCAGCATTTT
TRBV29-1	.	TRBJ2-7	TRBD1	CSALTVQGSEQYF	TGCAGCGCTCTAACCGTACAGGGGAGCGAGCAGTACTTC
TRBV4-3	medium-sized	TRBJ2-2	.	CASSQATSPNTGELFF	TGCGCCAGCAGCCAAGCGACTAGTCCGAACACCGGGGAGCTGTTTTTT
TRBV5-8	.	TRBJ2-1	TRBD1	CASSLGQGLYNEQFF	TGTGCCAGCAGCTTAGGACAGGGGCTCTACAATGAGCAGTTCTTC
TRBV7-2	.	TRBJ2-7	TRBD1	CASSIGQAKTYEQYF	TGTGCCAGCAGTATTGGACAGGCCAAAACCTACGAGCAGTACTTC
TRBV18	.	TRBJ2-5	TRBD2	CASSLGTSGMRRREQYF	TGTGCCAGCTCCCTCGGGACTAGCGGGATGCGGAGGCGGGAGCAGTACTTC
TRBV10-3	.	TRBJ2-7	TRBD2	CATNTGTTHEQYF	TGTGCCACAAACACGGGGACTACACACGAGCAGTACTTC
TRBV28	.	TRBJ2-5	TRBD2	CASSLAAGVQTQYF	TGTGCCAGCAGTTTGGCAGCGGGAGTGCAGACCCAGTACTTC
TRBV19	.	TRBJ2-1	TRBD1	CASRTRTGTQFF	TGTGCCAGTCGAACTCGGACAGGGACGCAGTTCTTC
TRBV4-2	.	TRBJ2-1	.	CASSQDRVSYNEQFF	TGTGCCAGCAGCCAAGATCGGGTTTCGTACAATGAGCAGTTCTTC
TRBV4-3	.	TRBJ1-4	.	CASSQALAPGINEKLFF	TGCGCCAGCAGCCAAGCTCTGGCGCCAGGGATAAATGAAAAACTGTTTTTT
TRBV6-1	.	TRBJ1-5	.	CASSEAGGPRRHF	TGTGCCAGCAGTGAAGCGGGAGGGCCTCGTAGGCATTTT
TRBV7-3	once	TRBJ2-3	TRBD2	CASSLGRPGLAIGTDTQYF	TGTGCCAGCAGCCTGGGGAGGCCGGGACTAGCGATTGGCACAGATACGCAGTATTTT
TRBV9	.	TRBJ1-4	.	CASSVETGGKLFF	TGTGCCAGCAGCGTAGAGACTGGCGGAAAACTGTTTTTT
TRBV28	.	TRBJ2-3	.	CASSLGRGRSTDTQYF	TGTGCCAGCAGTTTGGGGCGGGGCCGAAGCACAGATACGCAGTATTTT
TRBV11-3	.	TRBJ2-2	.	CASSLGGTPTGELFF	TGTGCCAGCAGCTTAGGGGGGACTCCCACCGGGGAGCTGTTTTTT
TRBV6-1	.	TRBJ1-2	.	CASSEEGRTYGYTF	TGTGCCAGCAGTGAAGAGGGCAGGACCTATGGCTACACCTTC
TRBV4-2	.	TRBJ2-7	.	CASSQDRLGPYEQYF	TGTGCCAGCAGCCAAGACCGGCTGGGGCCCTACGAGCAGTACTTC
TRBV10-3	once	TRBJ2-1	.	CAISLLTSFDEQFF	TGTGCCATCAGTTTACTTACTAGTTTCGATGAGCAGTTCTTC
TRBV18	.	TRBJ2-3	.	CASSPRRGADTQYF	TGTGCCAGCTCACCACGCAGGGGCGCAGATACGCAGTATTTT
TRBV21-1	.	TRBJ2-7	.	CASSKSRVIAVSYEQYF	TGTGCCAGCAGCAAATCGCGCGTAATAGCGGTCTCCTACGAGCAGTACTTC